This T cell receptor (beta chain) stems from a study of T-cell memory formation after mild COVID-19. Overall study findings and caveats: The authors left the SARS-CoV-2 specificity of second-wave clones peaking on day 37 unconfirmed.

V was clipped by 0 bases and J by 1 base; unmatched bases: 6. The germline V gene has CDR1 MNHEY and CDR2 SVGEGT. The CDR3 sequence is 16 residues long. Using constant-segment primers, 5'RACE produced TCR alpha and TCR beta cDNA libraries carrying sample barcodes and UMIs. Each CDR3 protein gets one entry after TCRdb re-called the 5' RACE reads with MiXCR. The sample shows about 320,000 distinct CDR3 sequences, around 15% of them seen only once. A word on this clonotype: What it binds is not known.

The chain recombines TRBV6-2 or TRBV6-3 with TRBJ2-7, with 7 bases aligning to TRBD1. Sequencing input: PBMCs or a T cell subset sorted from them (not recorded which). The clonotype originates from a man aged 18 to 30 who had mild COVID-19 (a few samples of this study predate the infection). Cell type and time point are not known. CDR3 nucleotide sequence: TGTGCCAGCAGTTACTCTCAGACAGGGTGGTCCTACGAGCAGTACGTC. Amino acids: CASSYSQTGWSYEQYV.